This is a list of T cell receptor beta chains from one sample in a study of blood T cell repertoires in COVID-19. Data came from immunoSEQ multiplex PCR; TCRdb stores just in-frame clones and leaves some out. Of approximately 220,000 clones in the sample, approximately 86% were seen once. The sequencing sample was made of PBMCs or T cells enriched from blood (not recorded which). These receptors all come from a woman under 40 who had been exposed to COVID-19. The CDR3 runs from the conserved cysteine through the conserved F or W. A D gene is named only where the DNA matches it firmly. Clone size is given for some rows only: seen once, a few or many times, or a class if the clone is expanded.

TRBJ1-4 . TRBV3-1/TRBV3-2 . TGTGCCAGCAGCCAGGGGCAGGGCGATGAAAAACTGTTTTTT CASSQGQGDEKLFF
TRBJ1-1 . TRBV5-8 once TGTGCCAGCAGCTTGCTCAGGGGAACTGAAGCTTTCTTT CASSLLRGTEAFF
TRBJ1-2 . TRBV5-1 . TGCGCCAGCAGCTTGGCCGCAGGGGTGGGCTACACCTTC CASSLAAGVGYTF
TRBJ1-3 . TRBV5-1 once TGCGCCAGCAGCCCAGGATCTTTAAGCTCTGGAAACACCATATATTTT CASSPGSLSSGNTIYF
TRBJ2-5 . TRBV12-3/TRBV12-4 . TGTGCCAGCAGTTTTTTCGGGGAGACCCAGTACTTC CASSFFGETQYF
TRBJ2-3 TRBD2 TRBV4-2 once TGTGCCAGCAGCCGCCCCCTAGCGGGGGACACAGATACGCAGTATTTT CASSRPLAGDTDTQYF
TRBJ1-2 TRBD1 TRBV30 . TGTGCCTGGAGAGGGGGCCGCCCTAACTATGGCTACACCTTC CAWRGGRPNYGYTF
TRBJ1-6 TRBD1 TRBV9 . TGTGCCAGCAGCCCTTTCTGGGACAGAACTAATTCACCCCTCCACTTT CASSPFWDRTNSPLHF
TRBJ2-5 . TRBV2 . TGTGCCAGCCAAGCCGATCCCCAAGAGACCCAGTACTTC CASQADPQETQYF
TRBJ2-1 . TRBV5-1 . TGCGCCAGCAGCTTGGGGTATGACCAGGGAGGTGAGCAGTTCTTC CASSLGYDQGGEQFF
TRBJ1-1 . TRBV20-1 . TGCAGTGCTTGGCGAGCGACTGAAGCTTTCTTT CSAWRATEAFF
TRBJ2-3 . TRBV5-1 . TGCGCCAGCAGCTTTAGGGGGTTTTCGTTGGACACAGATACGCAGTATTTT CASSFRGFSLDTDTQYF
TRBJ2-2 TRBD2 TRBV6-5 . TGTGCCAGCAGTTCCCGTAGCGGGGGAAACACCGGGGAGCTGTTTTTT CASSSRSGGNTGELFF
TRBJ1-1 . TRBV6-5 . TGTGCCAGCAGTTACTCGACTTCCAGTGAAGCTTTCTTT CASSYSTSSEAFF
TRBJ2-1 TRBD2 TRBV30 few TGTGCCTGGAGTGCTGACCGGGGGGGGCACAATGAGCAGTTCTTC CAWSADRGGHNEQFF
TRBJ1-5 TRBD1 TRBV12-3/TRBV12-4 . TGTGCCAGCAGTCCCTGGGACAGCAGGCCCCAGCATTTT CASSPWDSRPQHF
TRBJ1-1 . TRBV18 . TGTGCCAGCTCACCACTCGGGGAGGTCACTGAAGCTTTCTTT CASSPLGEVTEAFF
TRBJ2-7 TRBD2 TRBV2 . TGTGCCCATACCGGGGGGGGCTACGAGCAGTACTTC CAHTGGGYEQYF
TRBJ1-1 TRBD1 TRBV6-6 . TGTGCCAGCAGTTTTCAGGGGGTGTCTCTGGACACTGAAGCTTTCTTT CASSFQGVSLDTEAFF